Sequencing of this T cell receptor beta chain was carried out in a study of cytomegalovirus exposure and HLA in healthy donors. CDR1 SGHTA and CDR2 FQGNSA come from the germline V gene. V lost 5 bases and J lost 8, with 22 bases in between. The CDR3 contains 15 residues. With 60 Vbeta and 13 Jbeta primers, the PCR was carried out. TCRdb's table, derived via immunoSEQ multiplex PCR, lists solely in-frame clones and lacks some. The data show 200,000 to 250,000 clones, around 86% seen once. The receptor was derived from a woman aged 45-60 years in good health and CMV-seropositive. The V gene is TRBV7-2, the J gene TRBJ2-7; TRBD2 might be the D (7 bases). Sample: PBMCs. CDR3 loop: CASSDRGAALSKQYF. The CDR3 DNA sequence: TGTGCCAGCAGCGACCGGGGGGCAGCGTTAAGTAAGCAGTACTTC.